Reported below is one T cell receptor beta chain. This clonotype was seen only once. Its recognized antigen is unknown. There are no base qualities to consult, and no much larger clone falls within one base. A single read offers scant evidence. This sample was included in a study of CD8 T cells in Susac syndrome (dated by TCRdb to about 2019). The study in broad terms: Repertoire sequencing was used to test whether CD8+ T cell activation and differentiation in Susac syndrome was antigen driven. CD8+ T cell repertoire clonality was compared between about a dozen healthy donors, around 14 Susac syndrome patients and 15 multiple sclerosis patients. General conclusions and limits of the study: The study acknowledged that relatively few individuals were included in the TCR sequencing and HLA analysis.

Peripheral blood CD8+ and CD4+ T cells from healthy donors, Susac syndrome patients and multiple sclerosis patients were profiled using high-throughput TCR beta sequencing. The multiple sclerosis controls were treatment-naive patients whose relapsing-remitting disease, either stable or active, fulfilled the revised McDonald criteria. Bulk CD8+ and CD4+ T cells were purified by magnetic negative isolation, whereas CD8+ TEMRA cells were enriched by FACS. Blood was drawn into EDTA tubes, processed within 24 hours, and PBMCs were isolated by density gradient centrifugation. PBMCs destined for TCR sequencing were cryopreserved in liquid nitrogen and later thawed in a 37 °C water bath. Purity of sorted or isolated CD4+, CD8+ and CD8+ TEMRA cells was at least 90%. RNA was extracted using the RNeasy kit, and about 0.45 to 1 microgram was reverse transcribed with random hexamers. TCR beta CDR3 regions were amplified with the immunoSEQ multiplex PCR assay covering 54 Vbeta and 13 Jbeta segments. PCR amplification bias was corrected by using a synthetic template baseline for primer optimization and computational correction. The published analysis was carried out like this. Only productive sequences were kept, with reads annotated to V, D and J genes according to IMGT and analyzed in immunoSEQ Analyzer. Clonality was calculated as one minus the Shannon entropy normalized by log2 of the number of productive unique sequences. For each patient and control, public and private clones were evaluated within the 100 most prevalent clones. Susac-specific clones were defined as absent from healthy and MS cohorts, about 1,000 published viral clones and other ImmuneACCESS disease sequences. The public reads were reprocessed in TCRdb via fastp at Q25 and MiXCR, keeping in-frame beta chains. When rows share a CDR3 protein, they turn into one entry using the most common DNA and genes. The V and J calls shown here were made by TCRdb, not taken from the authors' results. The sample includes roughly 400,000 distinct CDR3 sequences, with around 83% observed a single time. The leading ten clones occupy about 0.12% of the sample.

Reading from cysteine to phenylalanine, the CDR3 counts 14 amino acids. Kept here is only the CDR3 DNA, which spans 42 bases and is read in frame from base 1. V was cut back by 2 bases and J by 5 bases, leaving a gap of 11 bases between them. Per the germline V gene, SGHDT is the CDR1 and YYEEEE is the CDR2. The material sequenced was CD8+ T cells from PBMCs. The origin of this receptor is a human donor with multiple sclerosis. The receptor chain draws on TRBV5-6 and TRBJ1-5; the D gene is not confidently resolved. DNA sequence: TGTGCCAGCAGCTTCCGGGGTGAATATCAGCCCCAGCATTTT. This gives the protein CASSFRGEYQPQHF.